This T cell receptor (beta chain) was captured in a study of cytomegalovirus exposure and HLA in healthy donors. CDR1 SGHTA and CDR2 FQGNSA come from the germline V gene. Trimming cost V 5 bases and J 2 bases, with 13 bases left between them. The CDR3 totals 14 residues. Using immunoSEQ multiplex PCR, the repertoire was profiled, and TCRdb retains in-frame clones only, with some absent. The table lists 50,000 or so clones, around 94% of them singletons. This clonotype originated in a woman between 18 and 29 years old in good health and CMV-seropositive. The sample taken for sequencing was PBMCs. The chain couples TRBV7-2 to TRBJ2-7; possibly TRBD2 for D (6 bases). The CDR3 sequence: CASSPGLGTYEQYF. In nucleotides, the CDR3 is TGTGCCAGCAGCCCGGGACTGGGGACCTACGAGCAGTACTTC.